Below, one T cell receptor (beta chain) is given with its context. Its specificity is unknown. This sample is part of a study of T cell responses to AZD1222 COVID-19 vaccine. Broader study findings: Within unmutated variant regions lay the reported targets of nearly half of spike-specific TCRs. CD4 TCRs linked to vaccination spanned spike, dominating at 160-218 and 743-854. A mostly white British donor set with more females was recruited, and clonal diversity was possibly underestimated. Scientists sampled the repertoires only once the peak T cell response had passed.

CDR1 is LNHDA, CDR2 SQIVND, per germline (reference sequence). The CDR3 has 13 amino acids. Trimming removed 10 bases from V and 1 base from J; junction bases left unmatched: 3. Sequencing used immunoSEQ multiplex PCR; TCRdb keeps in-frame clones, though not all of them. The sample holds some 80,000 clones, more than 85% seen once. The sequencing used peripheral blood, collected on day 0 of AZD1222 vaccination. The clonotype was recovered from an adult in good health. V and J are TRBV19 and TRBJ2-3; 9 nucleotides agree with TRBD1. CDR3 loop: CATRTGGTDTQYF. The CDR3 nucleotides are TGTGCCACAAGGACAGGGGGCACAGATACGCAGTATTTT.